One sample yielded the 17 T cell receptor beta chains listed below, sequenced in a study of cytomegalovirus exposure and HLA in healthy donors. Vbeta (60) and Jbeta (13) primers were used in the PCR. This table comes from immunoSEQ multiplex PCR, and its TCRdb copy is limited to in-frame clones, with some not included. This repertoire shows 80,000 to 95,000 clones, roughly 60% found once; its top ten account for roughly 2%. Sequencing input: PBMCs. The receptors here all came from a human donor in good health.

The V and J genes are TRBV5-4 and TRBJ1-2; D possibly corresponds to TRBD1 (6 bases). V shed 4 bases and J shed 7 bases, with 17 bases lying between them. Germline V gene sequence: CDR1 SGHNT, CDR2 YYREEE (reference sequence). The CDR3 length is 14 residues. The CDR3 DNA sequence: TGTGCCAGCAGCGCCGAACAGGGTCGGTCTGGCTACACCTTC. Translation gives CASSAEQGRSGYTF.

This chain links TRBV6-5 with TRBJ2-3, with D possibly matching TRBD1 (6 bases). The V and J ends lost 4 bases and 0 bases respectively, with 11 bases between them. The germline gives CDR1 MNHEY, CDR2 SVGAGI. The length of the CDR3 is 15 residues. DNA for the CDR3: TGTGCCAGCAGTTTTCGACAGGCTAGCACAGATACGCAGTATTTT. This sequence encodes CASSFRQASTDTQYF.

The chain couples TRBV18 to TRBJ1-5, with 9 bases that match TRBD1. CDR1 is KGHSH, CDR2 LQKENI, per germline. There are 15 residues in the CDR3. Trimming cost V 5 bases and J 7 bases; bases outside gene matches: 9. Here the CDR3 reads CASSSSIQGAQPQHF. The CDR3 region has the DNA TGTGCCAGCTCATCAAGTATACAGGGGGCCCAGCCCCAGCATTTT.

CDR3 nucleotide sequence: TGCAGCGTGAGCGAGGTTCTTCTTCGGCAAGAGACCCAGTACTTC. Protein sequence: CSVSEVLLRQETQYF. The chain employs TRBV29-1 and TRBJ2-5, with D unresolved. The CDR3 runs to 15 residues. V was shortened by 6 bases and J by 2 bases, with 19 bases between the two germline ends. The germline gives CDR1 SQVTM, CDR2 ANQGSEA.

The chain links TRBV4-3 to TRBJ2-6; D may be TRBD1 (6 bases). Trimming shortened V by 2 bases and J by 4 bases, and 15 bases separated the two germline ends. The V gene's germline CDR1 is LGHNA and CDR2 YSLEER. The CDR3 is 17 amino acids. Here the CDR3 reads CASSQFHRVGGANVLTF. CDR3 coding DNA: TGCGCCAGCAGCCAATTTCACAGGGTAGGCGGGGCCAACGTCCTGACTTTC.

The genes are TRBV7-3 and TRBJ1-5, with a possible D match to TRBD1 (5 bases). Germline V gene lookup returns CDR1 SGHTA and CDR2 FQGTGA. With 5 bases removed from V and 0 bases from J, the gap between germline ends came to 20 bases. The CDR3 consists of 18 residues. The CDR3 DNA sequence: TGTGCCAGCAGCGAGACAGTGCAACCAATTTATAGCAATCAGCCCCAGCATTTT. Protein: CASSETVQPIYSNQPQHF.

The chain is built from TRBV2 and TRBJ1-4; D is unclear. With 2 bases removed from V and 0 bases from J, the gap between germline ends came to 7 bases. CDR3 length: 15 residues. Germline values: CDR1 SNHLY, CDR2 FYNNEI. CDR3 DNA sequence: TGTGCCAGCAGTGAATCTGAGGCAACTAATGAAAAACTGTTTTTT. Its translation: CASSESEATNEKLFF.

In DNA, the CDR3 is TGCGCCAGCAGCCACGGACTAGCGGGGAACACAGATACGCAGTATTTT. Translated: CASSHGLAGNTDTQYF. The chain carries TRBV4-3 and TRBJ2-3; 12 bases match TRBD2. The CDR3 loop spans 16 amino acids. Germline CDR1 and CDR2: LGHNA and YSLEER. J lost 2 bases, V lost 3 bases, and 3 bases had no gene match.

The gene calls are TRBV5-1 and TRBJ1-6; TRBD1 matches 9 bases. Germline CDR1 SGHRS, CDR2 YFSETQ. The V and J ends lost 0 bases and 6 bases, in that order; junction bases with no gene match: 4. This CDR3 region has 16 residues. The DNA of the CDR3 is TGCGCCAGCAGCTTGGGGACAGGGGTGCTTAATTCACCCCTCCACTTT. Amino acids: CASSLGTGVLNSPLHF.

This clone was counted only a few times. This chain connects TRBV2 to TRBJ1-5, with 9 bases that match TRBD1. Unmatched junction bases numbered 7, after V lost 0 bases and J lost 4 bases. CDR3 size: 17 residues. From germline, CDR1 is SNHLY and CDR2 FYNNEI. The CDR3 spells CASSEAVTGGGNQPQHF. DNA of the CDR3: TGTGCCAGCAGTGAAGCGGTGACAGGGGGAGGGAATCAGCCCCAGCATTTT.

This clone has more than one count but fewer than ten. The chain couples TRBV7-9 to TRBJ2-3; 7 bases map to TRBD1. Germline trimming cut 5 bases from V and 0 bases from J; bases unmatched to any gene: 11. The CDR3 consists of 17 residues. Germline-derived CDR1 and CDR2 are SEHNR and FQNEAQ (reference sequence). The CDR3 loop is CASSPYRTGVSTDTQYF. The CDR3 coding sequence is TGTGCCAGCAGCCCCTATAGGACAGGAGTTAGCACAGATACGCAGTATTTT.

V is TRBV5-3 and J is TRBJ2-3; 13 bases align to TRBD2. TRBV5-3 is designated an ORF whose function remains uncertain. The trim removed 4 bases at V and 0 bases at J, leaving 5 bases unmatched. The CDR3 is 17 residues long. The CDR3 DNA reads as TGTGCCAGAAGCCCGGGACTAGCGGGGATAAGCACAGATACGCAGTATTTT. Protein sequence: CARSPGLAGISTDTQYF.

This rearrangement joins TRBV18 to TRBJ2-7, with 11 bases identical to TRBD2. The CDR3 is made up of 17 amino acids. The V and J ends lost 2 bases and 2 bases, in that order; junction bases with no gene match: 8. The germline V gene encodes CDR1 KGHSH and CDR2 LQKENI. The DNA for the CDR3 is TGTGCCAGCTCACCAAACGGCTTAGCGGGGGGGACCTACGAGCAGTACTTC. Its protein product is CASSPNGLAGGTYEQYF.

CDR3 in DNA: TGTGCCTCGTCTGCGGCCCCTCCCTACGAGCAGTACTTC. Its protein is CASSAAPPYEQYF. The chain joins TRBV7-9 to TRBJ2-7; D not certain. Germline assignment: CDR1 SEHNR and CDR2 FQNEAQ (reference sequence). V lost 11 bases, J lost 2 bases, and 16 bases lay in between. CDR3 length: 13 amino acids.

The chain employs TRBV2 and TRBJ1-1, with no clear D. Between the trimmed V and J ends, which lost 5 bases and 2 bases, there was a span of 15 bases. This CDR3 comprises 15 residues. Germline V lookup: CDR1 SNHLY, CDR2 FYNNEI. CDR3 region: CASSSRRVGNTEAFF. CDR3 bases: TGTGCCAGCAGTTCCAGGCGGGTGGGAAACACTGAAGCTTTCTTT.

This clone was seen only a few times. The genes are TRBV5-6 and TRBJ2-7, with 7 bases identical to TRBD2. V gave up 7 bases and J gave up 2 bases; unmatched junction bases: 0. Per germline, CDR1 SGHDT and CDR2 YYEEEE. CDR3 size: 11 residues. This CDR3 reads CASGLAYEQYF. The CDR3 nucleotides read TGTGCCAGCGGACTAGCCTACGAGCAGTACTTC.

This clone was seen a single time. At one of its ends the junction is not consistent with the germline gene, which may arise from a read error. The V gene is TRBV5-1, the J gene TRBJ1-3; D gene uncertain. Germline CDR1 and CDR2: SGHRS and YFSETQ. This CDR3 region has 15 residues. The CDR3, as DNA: TGCGCCAGCAGCTCTGAGGCAGTCTCTGGAAACGCCATATATTTT. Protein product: CASSSEAVSGNAIYF.